The clone carrying this T cell receptor beta chain was counted many times. What it recognizes is unknown. These data come from a study of CD8 T cells in ankylosing spondylitis. General study points: A TCR beta motif made of several highly homologous variants seemed typical of ankylosing spondylitis blood.

TCRdb ran MiXCR on the 5' RACE reads and lists one entry per CDR3 protein. This table holds fewer than 550,000 distinct CDR3 sequences, 5.3% found once. Germline CDR1 is SGHTA and CDR2 is FQGNSA. Deletions cut 5 bases from V and 5 bases from J, with 9 bases between. The CDR3 covers 13 residues. The chain recombines TRBV7-2 with TRBJ2-2; D call uncertain. Sequenced: blood, either unsorted or a sorted T cell fraction (not recorded which). This TCR was sampled from a male donor with ankylosing spondylitis. CDR3 nucleotides: TGTGCCAGCAGCAAACGTTGGACCGGGGAGCTGTTTTTT. It is translated as CASSKRWTGELFF.